This TCR beta chain was profiled in a study of blood T cell repertoires in COVID-19. Study at large: From T cells, B-cell-depleted T cells, or PBMCs came the material, which was cDNA or gDNA.

Original processing notes: Amplified reference gene primers provided the basis for estimating nucleated cell counts. Sequencing used immunoSEQ multiplex PCR; TCRdb keeps in-frame clones, though not all of them. That table supplies the V and J calls and clone size; D and trimming were determined from the DNA. This sample has about 83,000 clones, with around 86% found just once. This CDR3 spans 12 amino acids. Trimming removed 5 bases from V and 5 bases from J, with 8 bases in between. CDR1 is ENHRY and CDR2 is SYGVKD in the germline V gene. The rearrangement links TRBV10-3 to TRBJ2-3; TRBD2 is a possible D gene (6 bases). The receptor comes from a man older than 75 with active or convalescent COVID-19. The sample consisted of peripheral blood. The CDR3 DNA reads as TGTGCCATCAGTCCTAGCGAAGATACGCAGTATTTT. Protein sequence: CAISPSEDTQYF.